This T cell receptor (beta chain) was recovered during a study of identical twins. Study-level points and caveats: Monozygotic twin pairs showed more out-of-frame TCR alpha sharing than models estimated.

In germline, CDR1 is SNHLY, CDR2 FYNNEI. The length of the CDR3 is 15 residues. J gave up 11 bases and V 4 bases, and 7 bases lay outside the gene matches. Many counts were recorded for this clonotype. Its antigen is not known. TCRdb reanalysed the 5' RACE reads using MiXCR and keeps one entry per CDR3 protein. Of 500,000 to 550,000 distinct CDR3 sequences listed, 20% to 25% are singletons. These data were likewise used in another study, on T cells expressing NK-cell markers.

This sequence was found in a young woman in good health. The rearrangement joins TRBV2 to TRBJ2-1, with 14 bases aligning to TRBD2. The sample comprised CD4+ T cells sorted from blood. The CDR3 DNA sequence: TGTGCCAGCAGTGGACTAGCGGGGGGGTTCAGGAAGCAGTTCTTC. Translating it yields CASSGLAGGFRKQFF.